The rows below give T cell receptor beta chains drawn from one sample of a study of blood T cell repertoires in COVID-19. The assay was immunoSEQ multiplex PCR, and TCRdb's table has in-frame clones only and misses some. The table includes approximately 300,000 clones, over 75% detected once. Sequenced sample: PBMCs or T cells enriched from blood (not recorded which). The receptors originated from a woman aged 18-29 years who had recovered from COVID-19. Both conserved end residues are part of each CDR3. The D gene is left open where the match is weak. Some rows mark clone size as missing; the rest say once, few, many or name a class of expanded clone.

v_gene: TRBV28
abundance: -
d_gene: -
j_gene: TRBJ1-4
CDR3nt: TGTGCCAGCAAAACGGGGAATAATGAAAAACTGTTTTTT
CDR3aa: CASKTGNNEKLFF

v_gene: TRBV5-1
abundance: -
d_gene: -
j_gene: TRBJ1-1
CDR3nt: TGCGCCAGCAGTTCGGGTGACACTGAAGCTTTCTTT
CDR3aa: CASSSGDTEAFF

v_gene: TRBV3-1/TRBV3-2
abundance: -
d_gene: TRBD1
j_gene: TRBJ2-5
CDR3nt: TGTGCCAGCAGCCGGGGAGGGGGACAGGGGATGGGAGAGACCCAGTACTTC
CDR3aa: CASSRGGGQGMGETQYF

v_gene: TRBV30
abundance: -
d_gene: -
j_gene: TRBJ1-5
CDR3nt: TGTGCCTCCCAGACAAGCAGCAATCAGCCCCAGCATTTT
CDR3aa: CASQTSSNQPQHF

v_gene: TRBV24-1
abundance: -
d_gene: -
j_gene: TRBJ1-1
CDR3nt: TGTGCCACCAGTGGTGGCGGGCACACTGAAGCTTTCTTT
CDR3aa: CATSGGGHTEAFF

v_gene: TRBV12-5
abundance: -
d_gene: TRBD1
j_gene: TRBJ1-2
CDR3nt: TGTGCTAGTGGTTTTCGACAGGGTCCTTACTATGGCTACACCTTC
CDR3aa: CASGFRQGPYYGYTF

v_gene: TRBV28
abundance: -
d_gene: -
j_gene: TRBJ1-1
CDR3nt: TGTGCCAGCAGGTCACCAGGGGAAGGAGGAGCTTTCTTT
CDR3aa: CASRSPGEGGAFF

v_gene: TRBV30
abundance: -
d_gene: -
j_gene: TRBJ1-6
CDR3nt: TGTGCCTGGAGTCCGAACATAAATAATTCACCCCTCCACTTT
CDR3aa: CAWSPNINNSPLHF

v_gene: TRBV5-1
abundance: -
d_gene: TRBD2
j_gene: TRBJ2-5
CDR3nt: TGCGCCAGCAGCTTTTTCGCTAGCGGGACCGCGGTGGAGACCCAGTACTTC
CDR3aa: CASSFFASGTAVETQYF

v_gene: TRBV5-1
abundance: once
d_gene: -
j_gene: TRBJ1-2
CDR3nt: TGCGCCAGCAGCTTGGCCCCAGCTAACTATGGCTACACCTTC
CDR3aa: CASSLAPANYGYTF

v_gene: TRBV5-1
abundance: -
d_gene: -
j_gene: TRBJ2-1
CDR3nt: TGCGCCAGCAGACATCACAGGGACAATGAGCAGTTCTTC
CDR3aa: CASRHHRDNEQFF

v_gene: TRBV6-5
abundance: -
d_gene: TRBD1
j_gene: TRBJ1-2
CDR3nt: TGTGCCAGCAGTCCCTACAGGGGCTTCTTGGATGGCTACACCTTC
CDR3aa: CASSPYRGFLDGYTF